The 24 T cell receptor beta chains listed next were all sequenced from one sample in a study of patients and donors after allogeneic stem cell transplantation. A single record per CDR3 protein comes from TCRdb applying MiXCR to the RT-PCR reads. The table records 390,000 or so distinct CDR3 sequences, 15% to 20% of them present only once. Material: blood, either unsorted or a sorted T cell fraction (not recorded which). The receptors shown here come from a human donor who was either an allogeneic HSCT recipient or a stem cell or donor lymphocyte infusion donor (not recorded which). It is not recorded whose cells these are; they may come from a transplant donor.

This clonotype showed up just a few times. The chain has TRBV11-2 and TRBJ1-2; D ambiguous. Germline V gene data show CDR1 as SGHAT and CDR2 as FQNNGV. The CDR3 extends over 15 amino acids. Trimming pared 0 bases from V and 7 bases from J, leaving 15 bases between. The CDR3 region is CASSLDGKGYGGYTF. The CDR3 DNA reads TGTGCCAGCAGCTTAGATGGAAAGGGCTATGGTGGCTACACCTTC.

This clonotype was seen only a few times. This sequence joins TRBV6-2 or TRBV6-3 and TRBJ2-3, with TRBD2 identical over 13 bases. J gave up 0 bases and V 1 base, and 13 bases lay outside the gene matches. Per germline, CDR1 MNHEY and CDR2 SVGEGT. The CDR3 is made up of 21 amino acids. CDR3: CASSYWSPLTSGRTSTDTQYF. As DNA, the CDR3 is TGTGCCAGCAGTTACTGGAGCCCCTTGACTAGCGGGAGGACTAGCACAGATACGCAGTATTTT.

The J gene is TRBJ1-2, the V gene TRBV20-1; D is ambiguous. The germline CDR1 and CDR2 sequences are DFQATT and SNEGSKA (reference sequence). V was shortened by 6 bases and J by 4 bases, with 12 bases between the two germline ends. The CDR3 covers 12 residues. CDR3 residues: CSAQDGPYGYTF. For the CDR3, the DNA is TGCAGTGCCCAAGACGGCCCCTATGGCTACACCTTC.

DNA for the CDR3: TGTGCCAGCAGCGATACTATGTCGGAGACCCAGTACTTC. Its protein is CASSDTMSETQYF. The V and J genes are TRBV7-9 and TRBJ2-5; no clear D. V lost 5 bases, J lost 5 bases, and 12 bases lay in between. This CDR3 is 13 amino acids long. Germline-derived CDR1 and CDR2 are SEHNR and FQNEAQ (reference sequence).

In this sample, this clonotype turned up many times. The V gene is TRBV7-9, the J gene TRBJ2-1; the D is unclear. Trimming removed 3 bases at V and 8 bases at J, with 5 bases between. Germline assignment: CDR1 SEHNR and CDR2 FQNEAQ (reference sequence). This CDR3 is 11 amino acids long. CDR3 in amino acids: CASSLSDEQFF. As DNA, the CDR3 is TGTGCCAGCAGCTTGAGCGATGAGCAGTTCTTC. Complete variable domain (other parts from reference TRBV7-9 and TRBJ2-1): DTGVSQNPRHKITKRGQNVTFRCDPISEHNRLYWYRQTLGQGPEFLTYFQNEAQLEKSRLLSDRFSAERPKGSFSTLEIQRTEQGDSAMYLCASSLSDEQFFGPGTRLTVL.

This clonotype was detected a few times. The chain employs TRBV29-1 and TRBJ2-1, with 9 bases matching TRBD1. Per germline, CDR1 SQVTM and CDR2 ANQGSEA. V lost 5 bases and J lost 8; bases outside the gene matches: 10. The CDR3 is 14 residues long. CDR3 sequence reads: CSVQSPGTGYEQFF. CDR3 sequence (DNA): TGCAGCGTTCAGAGTCCCGGGACAGGGTATGAGCAGTTCTTC.

The V and J genes are TRBV3-1 and TRBJ1-1, with a tentative D call TRBD1 (6 bases). From germline, CDR1 is LGHDT and CDR2 YNNKEL (reference sequence). The CDR3 has 13 residues. The V and J ends lost 6 bases and 5 bases respectively, with 13 bases between them. CDR3 in DNA: TGTGCCAGCAGGGGACGGGGGGCGACTGAAGCTTTCTTT. Its protein product is CASRGRGATEAFF.

This chain joins TRBV9 and TRBJ1-1, with D unresolved. V dropped 6 bases and J dropped 4 bases, with 16 bases sitting between them. Per the germline V gene, CDR1 is SGDLS and CDR2 is YYNGEE. The CDR3 runs 14 residues. This CDR3 is CASTPQDSSTEAFF. The CDR3 DNA reads as TGTGCCAGCACCCCGCAGGACTCCAGCACTGAAGCTTTCTTT.

This clonotype was seen many times. The rearrangement uses TRBV29-1 and TRBJ2-1; perhaps TRBD2 as D (5 bases). The CDR3 consists of 15 residues. The germline V and J ends were trimmed by 4 bases and 6 bases, with 19 bases remaining between them. Germline CDR1 reads SQVTM; CDR2 reads ANQGSEA. The CDR3 region has the DNA TGCAGCGTTGTTAACCCGGGGAGAGTCGGCAATGAGCAGTTCTTC. Protein product: CSVVNPGRVGNEQFF.

This clonotype occurred a few times. J is TRBJ2-2 and V is TRBV6-5; TRBD1 matches 9 bases. CDR3 length: 15 residues. The V gene's germline CDR1 is MNHEY and CDR2 SVGAGI. V dropped 4 bases and J dropped 7; count of bases not matched to a gene: 7. CDR3 in amino acids: CASSSRGTGIGELFF. In nucleotides, the CDR3 is TGTGCCAGCAGTTCGCGAGGGACAGGGATCGGGGAGCTGTTTTTT.

The table lists this clonotype with a few counts. This chain joins TRBV30 and TRBJ1-5; no clear D. Trimming removed 7 bases from V and 0 bases from J, with 10 bases in between. The germline CDR1 and CDR2 sequences are GTSNPN and SVGIG (reference sequence). CDR3 length: 13 residues. In DNA form, the CDR3 reads TGTGCCTTACAGCAAAATAGCAATCAGCCCCAGCATTTT. Translated: CALQQNSNQPQHF.

V and J are TRBV19 and TRBJ1-1, with no clear D. This CDR3 has 12 residues. Germline lookup yields CDR1 LNHDA and CDR2 SQIVND (reference sequence). V was shortened by 6 bases and J by 8 bases, with 13 bases between the two germline ends. DNA of the CDR3: TGTGCCAGTAGGGGCGGTGCCCTCGAAGCTTTCTTT. Encoded protein: CASRGGALEAFF.

The V and J genes are TRBV4-2 and TRBJ2-1, with D possibly being TRBD2 (5 bases). The V gene's germline CDR1 is LGHNA and CDR2 YNFKEQ. This CDR3 is 15 amino acids long. V lost 7 bases, J lost 10 bases, and 23 bases lay in between. The CDR3 DNA reads TGTGCCAGCAACAATCTGTCAGTGCTAGCCGGAGAGCAGTTCTTC. Its protein is CASNNLSVLAGEQFF.

This clonotype occurred a few times. This chain's CDR3 is CASSYRGAAYNEQFF. CDR3 sequence (DNA): TGTGCCAGCAGCTACAGGGGTGCGGCCTACAATGAGCAGTTCTTC. The rearrangement uses TRBV7-8 and TRBJ2-1; 7 bases are a match to TRBD1. With V trimmed by 4 bases and J by 2 bases, 5 bases remained unmatched. Germline V CDR1 and CDR2: SGHVS, FQNEAQ. The CDR3 spans 15 residues. The whole variable domain, remainder taken from reference TRBV7-8 and TRBJ2-1, is GAGVSQSPRYKVAKRGQDVALRCDPISGHVSLFWYQQALGQGPEFLTYFQNEAQLDKSGLPSDRFFAERPEGSVSTLKIQRTQQEDSAVYLCASSYRGAAYNEQFFGPGTRLTVL.

This chain connects TRBV7-9 to TRBJ1-5; 9 bases are shared with TRBD1. The CDR3 totals 15 residues. CDR1 is SEHNR and CDR2 is FQNEAQ in the germline V gene (reference sequence). The V and J ends lost 4 bases and 7 bases, in that order; junction bases with no gene match: 8. DNA for the CDR3: TGTGCCAGCAGCTCCGACAGGGGGGTGCGGCAGCCCCAGCATTTT. It yields the protein CASSSDRGVRQPQHF.

This clonotype was seen a handful of times. The CDR3 is CASSYCAGSDTQYF. The CDR3 DNA reads TGTGCCAGCAGTTACTGCGCGGGATCAGATACGCAGTATTTT. The chain combines TRBV6-5 with TRBJ2-3; tentatively, D is TRBD2 (6 bases). This CDR3 spans 14 amino acids. CDR1 is MNHEY and CDR2 is SVGAGI in the germline V gene. V was cut by 1 base and J by 4 bases, with 9 bases left in between.

The chain has TRBV23-1 and TRBJ2-7; D is unclear. TRBV23-1 is identified as an open reading frame with a role that is uncertain. Trimming cost V 0 bases and J 2 bases, with 11 bases left between them. This CDR3 has 15 residues. This chain's CDR3 is CASSQSVTLAYEQYF. The CDR3 nucleotides are TGCGCCAGCAGTCAATCCGTGACCCTCGCCTACGAGCAGTACTTC.

In its sample, this clonotype was seen many times. V and J are TRBV25-1 and TRBJ2-1; TRBD1 aligns across 10 bases. Germline CDR1 is MGHDK and CDR2 is SYGVNS. The length of the CDR3 is 15 residues. With V trimmed by 4 bases and J by 2 bases, 2 bases remained unmatched. DNA of the CDR3: TGTGCCAGCAGTGGAGGACAGGGGGCCTACAATGAGCAGTTCTTC. Translated: CASSGGQGAYNEQFF.

CDR3 coding DNA: TGTGCCAGCCAAGAACAGGGCGAGGGAGGTCAGCCCCAGCATTTT. Translating it yields CASQEQGEGGQPQHF. The gene calls are TRBV6-1 and TRBJ1-5, with D possibly TRBD1 on 6 matching bases. Germline assignment: CDR1 MNHNS and CDR2 SASEGT. Trimming left V 8 bases short and J 6 bases short, with 20 bases between. The CDR3 is 15 amino acids.

In this sample, this clonotype turned up a few times. The genes are TRBV11-1 and TRBJ2-2, with TRBD2 matching 9 bases. Trimming cost V 3 bases and J 4 bases; bases outside gene matches: 12. The CDR3 is 18 amino acids. Germline V CDR1 and CDR2: SGHAT, FQDESV (reference sequence). In DNA, the CDR3 is TGTGCCAGCAGCTTCCCCCGGGTAGCGGGAGTTAGCACCGGGGAGCTGTTTTTT. It specifies CASSFPRVAGVSTGELFF. The full variable domain, its missing parts supplied by reference TRBV11-1 and TRBJ2-2, is EAEVAQSPRYKITEKSQAVAFWCDPISGHATLYWYRQILGQGPELLVQFQDESVVDDSQLPKDRFSAERLKGVDSTLKIQPAELGDSAMYLCASSFPRVAGVSTGELFFGEGSRLTVL.

The V gene is TRBV12-3 or TRBV12-4, the J gene TRBJ2-3; TRBD2 might be the D (5 bases). V was cut by 6 bases and J by 0 bases, with 16 bases left in between. The CDR3 sequence is 16 residues long. CDR3 loop: CASSLQRSTSTDTQYF. CDR3 bases: TGTGCCAGCAGCCTCCAGCGGAGTACTAGCACAGATACGCAGTATTTT.

V and J are TRBV20-1 and TRBJ2-7; TRBD2 is a possible D gene (5 bases). The germline gives CDR1 DFQATT, CDR2 SNEGSKA (reference sequence). The CDR3 is made up of 14 amino acids. Trimming left V 0 bases short and J 3 bases short, with 12 bases between. The CDR3 region has the DNA TGCAGTGCTAGAGACCTAGGCCGGGGCTACGAGCAGTACTTC. This codes for CSARDLGRGYEQYF.

This clonotype was found many times. J is TRBJ2-3 and V is TRBV29-1, with 8 bases matching TRBD2. The CDR3 consists of 12 residues. CDR1 and CDR2 (germline): SQVTM, ANQGSEA. V was pared by 5 bases and J by 7 bases, with 5 bases of the junction left unmatched. For the CDR3, the DNA is TGCAGCGTTATAAGCGGGGGTAATACGCAGTATTTT. This codes for CSVISGGNTQYF.

This clonotype was seen just once. The rearrangement links TRBV6-1 to TRBJ2-3; TRBD2 aligns across 10 bases. The V gene's germline CDR1 is MNHNS and CDR2 SASEGT. The CDR3 extends over 15 amino acids. The J segment lost 4 bases and the V segment lost 6 bases, leaving 7 bases of the junction unmatched. The CDR3 protein is CASRVPSGGSDTQYF. The DNA of the CDR3 is TGTGCCAGCAGGGTGCCTAGCGGGGGATCAGATACGCAGTATTTT.